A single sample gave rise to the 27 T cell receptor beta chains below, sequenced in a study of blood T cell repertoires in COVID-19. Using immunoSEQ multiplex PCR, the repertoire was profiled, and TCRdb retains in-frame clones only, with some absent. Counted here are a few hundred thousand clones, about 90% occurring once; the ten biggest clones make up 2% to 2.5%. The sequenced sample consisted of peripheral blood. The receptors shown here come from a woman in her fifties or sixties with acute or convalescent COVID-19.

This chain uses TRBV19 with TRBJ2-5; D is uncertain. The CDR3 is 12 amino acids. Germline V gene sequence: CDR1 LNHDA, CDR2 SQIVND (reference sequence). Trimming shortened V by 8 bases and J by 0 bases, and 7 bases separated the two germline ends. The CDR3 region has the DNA TGTGCCAGTCCCGACTACCAAGAGACCCAGTACTTC. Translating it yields CASPDYQETQYF. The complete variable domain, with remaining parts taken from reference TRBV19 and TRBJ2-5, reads DGGITQSPKYLFRKEGQNVTLSCEQNLNHDAMYWYRQDPGQGLRLIYYSQIVNDFQKGDIAEGYSVSREKKESFPLTVTSAQKNPTAFYLCASPDYQETQYFGPGTRLLVL.

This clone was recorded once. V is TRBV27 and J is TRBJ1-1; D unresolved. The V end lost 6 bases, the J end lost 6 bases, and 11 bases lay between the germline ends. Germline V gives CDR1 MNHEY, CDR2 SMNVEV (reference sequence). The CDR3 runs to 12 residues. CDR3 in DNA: TGTGCCAGCAGCAACCCCCCGGCTGAAGCTTTCTTT. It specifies CASSNPPAEAFF.

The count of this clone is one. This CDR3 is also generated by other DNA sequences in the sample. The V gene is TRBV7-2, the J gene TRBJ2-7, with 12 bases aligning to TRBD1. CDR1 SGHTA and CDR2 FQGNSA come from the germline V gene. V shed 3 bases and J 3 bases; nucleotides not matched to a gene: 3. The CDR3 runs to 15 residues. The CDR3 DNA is TGTGCCAGCAGCTTGGGACAGGGGGCCCACTACGAGCAGTACTTC. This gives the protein CASSLGQGAHYEQYF.

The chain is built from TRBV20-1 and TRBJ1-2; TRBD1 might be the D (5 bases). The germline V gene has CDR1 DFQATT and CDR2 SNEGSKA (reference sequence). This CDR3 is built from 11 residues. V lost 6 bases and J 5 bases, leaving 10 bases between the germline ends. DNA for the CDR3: TGCAGTGCCCCGGGACTTTATGGCTACACCTTC. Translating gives CSAPGLYGYTF.

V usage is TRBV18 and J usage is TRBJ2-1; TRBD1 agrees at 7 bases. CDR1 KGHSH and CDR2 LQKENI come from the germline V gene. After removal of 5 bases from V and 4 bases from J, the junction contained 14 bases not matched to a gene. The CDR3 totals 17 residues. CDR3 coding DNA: TGTGCCAGCTCAGGATTCGGGGAAAAGGGGGCTTACAATGAGCAGTTCTTC. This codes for CASSGFGEKGAYNEQFF. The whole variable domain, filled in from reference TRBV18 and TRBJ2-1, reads NAGVMQNPRHLVRRRGQEARLRCSPMKGHSHVYWYRQLPEEGLKFMVYLQKENIIDESGMPKERFSAEFPKEGPSILRIQQVVRGDSAAYFCASSGFGEKGAYNEQFFGPGTRLTVL.

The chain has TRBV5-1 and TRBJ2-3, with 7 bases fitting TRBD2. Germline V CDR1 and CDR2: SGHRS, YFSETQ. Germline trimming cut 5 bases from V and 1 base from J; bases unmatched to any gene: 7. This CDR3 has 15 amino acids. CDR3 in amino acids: CASREVAGGTDTQYF. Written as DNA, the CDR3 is TGCGCCAGCAGGGAGGTGGCGGGAGGCACAGATACGCAGTATTTT.

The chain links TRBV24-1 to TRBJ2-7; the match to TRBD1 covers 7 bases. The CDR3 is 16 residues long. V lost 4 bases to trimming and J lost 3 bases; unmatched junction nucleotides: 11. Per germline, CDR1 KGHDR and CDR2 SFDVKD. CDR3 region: CATSESGTVGVYEQYF. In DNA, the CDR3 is TGTGCCACCAGTGAATCCGGGACAGTGGGTGTCTACGAGCAGTACTTC.

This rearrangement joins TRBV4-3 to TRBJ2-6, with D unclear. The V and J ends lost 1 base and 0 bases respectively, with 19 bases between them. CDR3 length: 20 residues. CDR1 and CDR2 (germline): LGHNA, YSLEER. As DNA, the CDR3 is TGCGCCAGCAGCCAAGTTTGGGTAGAGGCGGCGAGCTCTGGGGCCAACGTCCTGACTTTC. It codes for CASSQVWVEAASSGANVLTF.

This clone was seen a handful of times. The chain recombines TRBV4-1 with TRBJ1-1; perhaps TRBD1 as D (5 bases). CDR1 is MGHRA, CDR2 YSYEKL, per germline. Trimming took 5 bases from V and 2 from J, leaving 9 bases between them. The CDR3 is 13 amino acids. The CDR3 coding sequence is TGCGCCAGCAGCGGTTGGGGCAACACTGAAGCTTTCTTT. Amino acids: CASSGWGNTEAFF.

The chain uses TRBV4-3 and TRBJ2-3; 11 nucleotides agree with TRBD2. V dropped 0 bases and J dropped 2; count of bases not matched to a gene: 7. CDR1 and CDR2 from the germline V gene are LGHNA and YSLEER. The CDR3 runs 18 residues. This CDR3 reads CASSQELAGGTLTDTQYF. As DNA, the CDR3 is TGCGCCAGCAGCCAAGAGCTAGCGGGGGGTACTCTCACAGATACGCAGTATTTT.

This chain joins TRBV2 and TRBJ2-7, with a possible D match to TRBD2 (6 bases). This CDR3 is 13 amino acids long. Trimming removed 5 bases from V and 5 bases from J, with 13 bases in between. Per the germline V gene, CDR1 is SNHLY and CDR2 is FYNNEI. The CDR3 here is CASSTEGRNEQYF. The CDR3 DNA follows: TGTGCCAGCAGTACGGAGGGACGGAACGAGCAGTACTTC.

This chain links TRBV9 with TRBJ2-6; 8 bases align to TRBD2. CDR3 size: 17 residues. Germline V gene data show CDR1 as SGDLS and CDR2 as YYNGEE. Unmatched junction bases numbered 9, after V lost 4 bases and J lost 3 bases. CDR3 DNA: TGTGCCAGCAGCCCCCGGCGGGGGGCGGATGGGGCCAACGTCCTGACTTTC. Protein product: CASSPRRGADGANVLTF.

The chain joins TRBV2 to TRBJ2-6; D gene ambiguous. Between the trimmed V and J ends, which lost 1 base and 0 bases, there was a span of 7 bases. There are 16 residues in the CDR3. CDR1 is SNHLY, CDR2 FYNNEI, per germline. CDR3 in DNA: TGTGCCAGCAGTGAAGGGCATTCCTCTGGGGCCAACGTCCTGACTTTC. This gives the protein CASSEGHSSGANVLTF.

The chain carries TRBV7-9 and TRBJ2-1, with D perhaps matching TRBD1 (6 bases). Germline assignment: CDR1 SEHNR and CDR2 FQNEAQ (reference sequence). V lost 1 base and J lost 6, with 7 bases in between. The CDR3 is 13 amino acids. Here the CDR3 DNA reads TGTGCCAGCAGCTTAGTGGGGGCCAATGAGCAGTTCTTC. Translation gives CASSLVGANEQFF.

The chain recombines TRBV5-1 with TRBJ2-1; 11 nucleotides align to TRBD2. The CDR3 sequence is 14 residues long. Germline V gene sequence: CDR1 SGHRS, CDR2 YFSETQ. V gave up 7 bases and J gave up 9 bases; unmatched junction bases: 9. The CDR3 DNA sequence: TGCGCCAGCTCCATTCTAGCGGGAGGTGGTGAGCAGTTCTTC. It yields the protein CASSILAGGGEQFF.

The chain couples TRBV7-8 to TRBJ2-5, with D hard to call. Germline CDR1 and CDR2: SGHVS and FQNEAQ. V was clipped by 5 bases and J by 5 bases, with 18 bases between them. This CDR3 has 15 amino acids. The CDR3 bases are TGTGCCAGCAGCCCTGCCGAGAGGCGTAGGGAGACCCAGTACTTC. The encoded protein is CASSPAERRRETQYF.

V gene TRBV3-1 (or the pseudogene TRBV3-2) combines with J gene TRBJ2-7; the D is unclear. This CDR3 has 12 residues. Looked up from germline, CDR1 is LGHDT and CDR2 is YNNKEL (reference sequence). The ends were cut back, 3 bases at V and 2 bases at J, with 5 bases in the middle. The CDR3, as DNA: TGTGCCAGCAGCCACTCCCCCTACGAGCAGTACTTC. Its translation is CASSHSPYEQYF.

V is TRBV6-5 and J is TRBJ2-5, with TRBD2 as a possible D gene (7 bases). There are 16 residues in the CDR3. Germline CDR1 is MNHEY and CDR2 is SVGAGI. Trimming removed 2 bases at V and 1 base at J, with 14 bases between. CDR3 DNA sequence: TGTGCCAGCAGTTACGGGGGGGCAGTTTTCCAAGAGACCCAGTACTTC. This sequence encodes CASSYGGAVFQETQYF.

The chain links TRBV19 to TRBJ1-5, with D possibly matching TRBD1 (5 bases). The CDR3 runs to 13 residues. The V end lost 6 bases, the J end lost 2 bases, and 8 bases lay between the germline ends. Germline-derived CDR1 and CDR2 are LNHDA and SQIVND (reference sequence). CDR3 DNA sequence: TGTGCCAGTAGGTCCAGGGGCAATCAGCCCCAGCATTTT. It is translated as CASRSRGNQPQHF.

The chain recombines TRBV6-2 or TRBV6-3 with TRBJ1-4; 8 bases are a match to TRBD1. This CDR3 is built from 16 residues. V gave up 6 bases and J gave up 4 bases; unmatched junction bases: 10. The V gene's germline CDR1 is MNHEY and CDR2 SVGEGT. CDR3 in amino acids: CASSRGQGGLNEKLFF. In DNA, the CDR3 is TGTGCCAGCAGCCGAGGACAGGGAGGGCTTAATGAAAAACTGTTTTTT.

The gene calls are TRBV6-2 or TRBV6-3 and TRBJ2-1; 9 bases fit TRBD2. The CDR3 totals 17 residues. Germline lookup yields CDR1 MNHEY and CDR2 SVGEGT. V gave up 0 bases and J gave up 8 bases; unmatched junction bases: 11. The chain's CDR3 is CASSYSPSGGYGHEQFF. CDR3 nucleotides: TGTGCCAGCAGTTACTCGCCAAGCGGGGGGTATGGACATGAGCAGTTCTTC.

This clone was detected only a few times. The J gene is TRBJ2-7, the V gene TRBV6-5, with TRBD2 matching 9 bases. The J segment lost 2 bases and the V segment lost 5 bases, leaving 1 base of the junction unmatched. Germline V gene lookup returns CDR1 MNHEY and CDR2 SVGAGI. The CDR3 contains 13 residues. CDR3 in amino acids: CASSRTSAYEQYF. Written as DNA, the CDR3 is TGTGCCAGCAGTCGGACTAGCGCCTACGAGCAGTACTTC.

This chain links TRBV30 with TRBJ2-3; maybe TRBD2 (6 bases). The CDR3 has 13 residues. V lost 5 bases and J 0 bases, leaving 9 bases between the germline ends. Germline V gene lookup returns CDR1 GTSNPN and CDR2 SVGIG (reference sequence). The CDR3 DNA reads TGTGCCTGGGGGGCGGGAAGCACAGATACGCAGTATTTT. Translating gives CAWGAGSTDTQYF.

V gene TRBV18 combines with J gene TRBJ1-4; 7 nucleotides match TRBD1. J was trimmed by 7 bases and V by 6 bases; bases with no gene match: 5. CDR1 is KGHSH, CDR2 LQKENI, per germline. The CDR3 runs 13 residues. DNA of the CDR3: TGTGCCAGCTCCAGGACAGGATTTGAAAAACTGTTTTTT. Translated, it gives CASSRTGFEKLFF.

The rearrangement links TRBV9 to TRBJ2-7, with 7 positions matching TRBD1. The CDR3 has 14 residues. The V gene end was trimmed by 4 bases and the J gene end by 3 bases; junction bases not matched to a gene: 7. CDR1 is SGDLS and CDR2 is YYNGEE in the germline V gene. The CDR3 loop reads CASSRTGFDYEQYF. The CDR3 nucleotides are TGTGCCAGCAGCCGGACAGGTTTTGACTACGAGCAGTACTTC.

The DNA of the CDR3 is TGTGCCAGCAGCTTCTTAGCGGGCAGCACAGATACGCAGTATTTT. Translation gives CASSFLAGSTDTQYF. V gene TRBV7-8 combines with J gene TRBJ2-3; 7 bases align to TRBD2. CDR1 and CDR2 (germline): SGHVS, FQNEAQ. This CDR3 has 15 amino acids. Trimming removed 3 bases from V and 0 bases from J; junction bases left unmatched: 3.

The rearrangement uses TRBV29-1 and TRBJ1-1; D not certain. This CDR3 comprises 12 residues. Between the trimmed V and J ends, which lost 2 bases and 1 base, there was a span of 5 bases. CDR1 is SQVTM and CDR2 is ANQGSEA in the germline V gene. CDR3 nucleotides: TGCAGCGTTGAATCGGGGAACACTGAAGCTTTCTTT. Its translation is CSVESGNTEAFF.